This T cell receptor beta chain was recorded in a study of T cells in Graves' hyperthyroidism and ophthalmopathy. Study-wide results and caveats: Blood also carried most thyroid clonotypes expanded above 0.001. Ophthalmopathy, which appeared later, was predicted by the model a median roughly 6.4 months before onset.

As for this clonotype: The antigen remains unidentified.

Amplified regions were TCR beta CDR3 sequences from RNA transcripts. During a first-round RT-PCR of the TCR CDR3, the HTBI primer set was used. TCRdb reanalysed the multiplex PCR reads using MiXCR and keeps one entry per CDR3 protein. The data show hundreds of thousands of distinct CDR3 sequences, 45% seen once. Patients showing uncontrolled infection, other autoimmune disease, pregnancy or lactation were ineligible. Diagnoses rested on clinical symptoms, serum thyroxine and TRAb, thyroid ultrasound and orbital computed tomography. The TCR sequence derives from an adult man with Graves' disease, either hyperthyroidism or ophthalmopathy (not recorded which). The sample was peripheral blood or thyroid tissue (not recorded which).

The CDR3 region has the DNA TGTGCCAGCAGCTGGACCGCGGGGAATGGCTACACCTTC. Translation: CASSWTAGNGYTF. This chain links TRBV7-9 with TRBJ1-2; D remains unclear. There are 13 residues in the CDR3. V was pared by 4 bases and J by 6 bases, with 12 bases between. CDR1 is SEHNR and CDR2 is FQNEAQ in the germline V gene (reference sequence).